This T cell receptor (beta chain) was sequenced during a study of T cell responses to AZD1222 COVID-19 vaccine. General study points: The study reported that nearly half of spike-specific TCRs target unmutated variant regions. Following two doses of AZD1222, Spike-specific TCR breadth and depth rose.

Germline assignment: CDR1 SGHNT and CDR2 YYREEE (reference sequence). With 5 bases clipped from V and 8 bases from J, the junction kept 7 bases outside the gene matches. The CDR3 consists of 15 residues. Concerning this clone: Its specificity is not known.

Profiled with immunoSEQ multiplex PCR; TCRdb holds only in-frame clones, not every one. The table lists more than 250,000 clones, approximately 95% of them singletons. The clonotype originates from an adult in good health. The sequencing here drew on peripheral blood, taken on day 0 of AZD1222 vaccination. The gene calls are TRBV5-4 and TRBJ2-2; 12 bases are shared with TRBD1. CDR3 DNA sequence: TGTGCCAGCAGTCCGGGACAGGGGGCGCGAGGGGAGCTGTTTTTT. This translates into CASSPGQGARGELFF.